A single sample is the source of the 26 T cell receptor beta chains below, sequenced in a study of blood T cell repertoires in COVID-19. Sequencing used immunoSEQ multiplex PCR; TCRdb keeps in-frame clones, though not all of them. The data hold 250,000 to 300,000 clones, with 86% observed a single time. Sequencing was carried out using peripheral blood. The receptors stem from a woman between 70 and 85 years old with COVID-19, enrolled during active disease.

J is TRBJ1-2 and V is TRBV28, with 7 positions matching TRBD1. Germline CDR1 reads MDHEN; CDR2 reads SYDVKM. The V and J ends lost 2 bases and 4 bases, in that order; junction bases with no gene match: 7. This CDR3 is 15 amino acids long. CDR3 protein: CASSLAPGTVYGYTF. CDR3 DNA: TGTGCCAGCAGTTTAGCCCCCGGGACAGTCTATGGCTACACCTTC.

CDR3 protein: CASSPLRYNEQFF. The DNA of the CDR3 is TGTGCCAGCAGCCCCCTCAGGTACAATGAGCAGTTCTTC. The chain employs TRBV7-2 and TRBJ2-1; no definite D call. The CDR3 spans 13 residues. Per the germline V gene, CDR1 is SGHTA and CDR2 is FQGNSA. The V end was cut by 5 bases, the J end by 4 bases, with 9 bases between.

The V and J genes are TRBV7-2 and TRBJ2-7, with 12 bases aligning to TRBD2. The V gene's germline CDR1 is SGHTA and CDR2 FQGNSA. With V trimmed by 5 bases and J by 6 bases, 20 bases remained unmatched. The CDR3 is made up of 19 amino acids. The CDR3 DNA reads as TGTGCCAGCAGCCCCTACGGGCCTAGCGGGGGGGTGAGGTCCGGCGAGCAGTACTTC. Translating it yields CASSPYGPSGGVRSGEQYF.

V usage is TRBV5-1 and J usage is TRBJ2-3; D is uncertain. The CDR3 totals 15 residues. The germline V gene encodes CDR1 SGHRS and CDR2 YFSETQ. V lost 1 base and J 4 bases, leaving 13 bases between the germline ends. CDR3 nucleotides: TGCGCCAGCAGCTTGAACGGGTTAGACGCAGATACGCAGTATTTT. Translation: CASSLNGLDADTQYF.

CDR3 bases: TGTGCCGGACCTCGACAGGGGGCGAACTATGGCTACACCTTC. As protein: CAGPRQGANYGYTF. The J gene is TRBJ1-2, the V gene TRBV6-4; TRBD1 matches at 10 bases. The CDR3 length is 14 residues. The germline V gene has CDR1 MRHNA and CDR2 SNTAGT. V gave up 11 bases and J gave up 2 bases; unmatched junction bases: 8.

The rearrangement joins TRBV20-1 to TRBJ2-5, with D perhaps TRBD1 (5 bases). This CDR3 has 11 amino acids. The V and J ends lost 8 bases and 7 bases respectively, with 14 bases between them. Germline V lookup: CDR1 DFQATT, CDR2 SNEGSKA (reference sequence). The CDR3 region has the DNA TGCAGTTCTGGGGCCAAGGGGACCCAGTACTTC. It specifies CSSGAKGTQYF.

J is TRBJ2-2 and V is TRBV9, with 8 bases identical to TRBD1. Trimming cost V 0 bases and J 7 bases; bases outside gene matches: 8. The CDR3 consists of 16 residues. The germline V gene has CDR1 SGDLS and CDR2 YYNGEE. The chain's CDR3 is CASSVAAGGAGGELFF. CDR3 coding DNA: TGTGCCAGCAGCGTAGCGGCAGGGGGCGCCGGCGGGGAGCTGTTTTTT.

The chain recombines TRBV12-3 or TRBV12-4 with TRBJ1-1; D is unclear. V was shortened by 3 bases and J by 4 bases, with 6 bases between the two germline ends. The CDR3 has 12 residues. DNA for the CDR3: TGTGCCAGCAGTTTCGGGTCCACTGAAGCTTTCTTT. Its protein is CASSFGSTEAFF.

The chain combines TRBV7-2 with TRBJ1-2; the D gene is possibly TRBD1 (6 bases). Germline CDR1 SGHTA, CDR2 FQGNSA. Trimming stripped 5 bases from V and 8 bases from J, with 21 bases between. The CDR3 has 15 residues. CDR3 sequence (DNA): TGTGCCAGCAGCCCGGCGGGAGGGGGGTTTCGCGGCTACACCTTC. Its translation: CASSPAGGGFRGYTF.

The rearrangement joins TRBV11-2 to TRBJ2-7, with 9 bases matching TRBD2. Germline V gives CDR1 SGHAT, CDR2 FQNNGV. This CDR3 has 16 amino acids. V trimming: 3 bases; J trimming: 6 bases; junction bases outside the gene matches: 12. DNA for the CDR3: TGTGCCAGCAGCTTGGGTAGCGGGGGCCCTAGGTCCGAGCAGTACTTC. Protein: CASSLGSGGPRSEQYF.

The chain recombines TRBV9 with TRBJ1-2; possible D gene TRBD1, 5 bases. The V gene's germline CDR1 is SGDLS and CDR2 YYNGEE. The CDR3 has 14 residues. V was trimmed by 4 bases and J by 8 bases, leaving 18 bases between them. The CDR3 sequence is CASSRQSQGGGYTF. CDR3 DNA sequence: TGTGCCAGCAGCCGACAGTCCCAAGGCGGCGGCTACACCTTC.

The gene calls are TRBV21-1 and TRBJ2-2; the listed D gene, TRBD2, was not tested against the DNA. TRBV21-1 is a pseudogene locus. The CDR3 covers 18 residues. The CDR3 region has the DNA TGTGCCAGCAGCAAGGCCCTTAGCGGGGGGACCTACACCGGGGAGCTGTTTTTT. Amino acid sequence: CASSKALSGGTYTGELFF.

The chain carries TRBV9 and TRBJ2-5; a weak D match, TRBD1 (6 bases). V lost 0 bases and J 3 bases, leaving 9 bases between the germline ends. From germline, CDR1 is SGDLS and CDR2 YYNGEE. The CDR3 covers 14 residues. The CDR3 loop is CASSVGGREETQYF. The CDR3 nucleotides read TGTGCCAGCAGCGTAGGGGGGCGAGAAGAGACCCAGTACTTC.

This sequence joins TRBV5-4 and TRBJ2-7, with TRBD2 identical over 12 bases. The length of the CDR3 is 15 residues. Per germline, CDR1 SGHNT and CDR2 YYREEE (reference sequence). Trimming at V came to 4 bases and at J to 2 bases, leaving 4 bases not matched to a gene. The CDR3 DNA sequence: TGTGCCAGCAGCCCCGGACTAGCGGGGACCTACGAGCAGTACTTC. This gives the protein CASSPGLAGTYEQYF.

The CDR3 DNA follows: TGTGCCAGCAGGGGGGCGTCGGGGACCTCCTACGAGCAGTACTTC. Encoded protein: CASRGASGTSYEQYF. V gene TRBV27 combines with J gene TRBJ2-7; possible D gene TRBD1, 6 bases. V lost 6 bases to trimming and J lost 0 bases, with 15 bases between them. Germline V lookup: CDR1 MNHEY, CDR2 SMNVEV (reference sequence). CDR3 length: 15 amino acids.

The chain recombines TRBV11-2 with TRBJ1-2; TRBD1 aligns across 7 bases. CDR1 and CDR2 from the germline V gene are SGHAT and FQNNGV. This CDR3 spans 13 amino acids. V dropped 3 bases and J dropped 4; count of bases not matched to a gene: 2. This CDR3 is CASSLPGGYGYTF. The CDR3 nucleotides are TGTGCCAGCAGCTTGCCAGGGGGCTATGGCTACACCTTC.

This chain connects TRBV6-2 or TRBV6-3 to TRBJ1-1, with a weak D call TRBD1 (5 bases). In germline, CDR1 is MNHEY, CDR2 SVGEGT. Trimming took 4 bases from V and 10 from J, leaving 22 bases between them. This CDR3 region has 15 residues. The CDR3: CASSLQPTVSSTAFF. The CDR3 DNA sequence: TGTGCCAGCAGTTTACAACCGACAGTCTCCTCGACAGCTTTCTTT.

The V call is TRBV10-1, the J call TRBJ1-1; 10 nucleotides agree with TRBD1. Germline CDR1 WNHNN, CDR2 SYGVQD (reference sequence). This CDR3 spans 15 amino acids. V was pared by 3 bases and J by 6 bases, with 7 bases of the junction left unmatched. The CDR3 DNA reads as TGCGCCAGCAGTGAAACAGGACAGGGGGACGCTGAAGCTTTCTTT. Amino acid sequence: CASSETGQGDAEAFF.

The CDR3 is CAIGQLLNYGYTF. The DNA for the CDR3 is TGTGCCATCGGACAGCTACTCAACTATGGCTACACCTTC. The chain combines TRBV10-3 with TRBJ1-2; D possibly corresponds to TRBD1 (6 bases). CDR1 and CDR2 (germline): ENHRY, SYGVKD. V shed 8 bases and J shed 2 bases, with 12 bases lying between them. CDR3 length: 13 amino acids.

This clone occurred once. The chain uses TRBV7-6 and TRBJ2-3, with D uncertain. CDR3 size: 13 residues. Germline-derived CDR1 and CDR2 are SGHVS and FNYEAQ. Trimming took 3 bases from V and 2 from J, leaving 6 bases between them. The CDR3 spells CASSFTVTDTQYF. The CDR3 bases are TGTGCCAGCAGCTTTACAGTCACAGATACGCAGTATTTT.

The V and J genes are TRBV5-4 and TRBJ2-5, with D perhaps matching TRBD2 (5 bases). The CDR3 has 15 amino acids. Trimming left V 4 bases short and J 4 bases short, with 17 bases between. The germline CDR1 and CDR2 sequences are SGHNT and YYREEE (reference sequence). The chain's CDR3 is CASSRDGERGETQYF. DNA for the CDR3: TGTGCCAGCAGCAGAGACGGGGAACGCGGAGAGACCCAGTACTTC.

The rearrangement joins TRBV18 to TRBJ1-2, with TRBD1 matching over 9 bases. This CDR3 has 15 amino acids. V dropped 6 bases and J dropped 5; count of bases not matched to a gene: 10. Germline CDR1 is KGHSH and CDR2 is LQKENI. The CDR3 DNA follows: TGTGCCAGCTCCCCAAGTGGACAGGGGCATTATGGCTACACCTTC. It translates to CASSPSGQGHYGYTF.

CDR3 amino acids: CASSYGGTGGGTEAFF. In DNA form, the CDR3 reads TGTGCCAGCAGTTACGGTGGAACAGGGGGGGGAACTGAAGCTTTCTTT. The chain carries TRBV6-2 or TRBV6-3 and TRBJ1-1, with 8 positions matching TRBD1. Germline CDR1 and CDR2: MNHEY and SVGEGT. CDR3 size: 16 residues. After removal of 2 bases from V and 5 bases from J, the junction contained 10 bases not matched to a gene.

The J gene is TRBJ1-6, the V gene TRBV9; tentative D call: TRBD1 (5 bases). Germline assignment: CDR1 SGDLS and CDR2 YYNGEE. The CDR3 is made up of 14 amino acids. V was trimmed by 4 bases and J by 9 bases, leaving 14 bases between them. The CDR3 spells CASSQDKSGSPLHF. CDR3 DNA: TGTGCCAGCAGCCAGGACAAATCCGGTTCACCCCTCCACTTT. Using reference TRBV9 and TRBJ1-6 for the parts outside the CDR3, the full variable domain is DSGVTQTPKHLITATGQRVTLRCSPRSGDLSVYWYQQSLDQGLQFLIQYYNGEERAKGNILERFSAQQFPDLHSELNLSSLELGDSALYFCASSQDKSGSPLHFGNGTRLTVT.

The genes are TRBV6-1 and TRBJ2-7, with D possibly matching TRBD2 (5 bases). This CDR3 is 14 amino acids long. Germline loops: CDR1 MNHNS, CDR2 SASEGT. V dropped 1 base and J dropped 7 bases, with 14 bases sitting between them. The CDR3 nucleotides are TGTGCCAGCAGTGAAGGTCCGGAGGTGCAGGAGCAGTACTTC. The encoded protein is CASSEGPEVQEQYF.

The J gene is TRBJ1-5, the V gene TRBV27, with 7 bases identical to TRBD1. This CDR3 is 15 amino acids long. Germline CDR1 and CDR2: MNHEY and SMNVEV (reference sequence). Germline trimming cut 4 bases from V and 4 bases from J; bases unmatched to any gene: 7. CDR3 protein: CASSSTGVGNQPQHF. CDR3 in DNA: TGTGCCAGCAGTTCCACAGGGGTGGGAAATCAGCCCCAGCATTTT.